Following are 28 T cell receptor beta chains from one sample sequenced in a study of blood T cell repertoires in COVID-19. Generated by immunoSEQ multiplex PCR, the TCRdb table keeps only in-frame clones and is missing some. The table has some 510,000 clones, over 75% seen once; the top ten hold 1.5% to 2%. The source material was PBMCs or T cells enriched from blood (not recorded which). These receptors were collected from a woman in her thirties or forties who had recovered from COVID-19.

This chain joins TRBV19 and TRBJ2-2; TRBD1 matches 8 bases. The V gene's germline CDR1 is LNHDA and CDR2 SQIVND (reference sequence). J was trimmed by 2 bases and V by 9 bases; bases with no gene match: 5. The CDR3 contains 14 residues. CDR3 DNA: TGTGCCAGCCGACAGGGGTTTAACACCGGGGAGCTGTTTTTT. Protein: CASRQGFNTGELFF.

V and J are TRBV15 and TRBJ1-4; 7 bases align to TRBD1. The CDR3 extends over 14 amino acids. In germline, CDR1 is LNHNV, CDR2 YYDKDF (reference sequence). V shed 1 base, J shed 10 bases, and the junction held 6 bases outside the gene matches. CDR3 coding DNA: TGTGCCACCAGCAGAGGGACAGGAGGGGGAAAACTGTTTTTT. Residues: CATSRGTGGGKLFF.

V gene TRBV24-1 combines with J gene TRBJ1-4; 9 bases are a match to TRBD1. CDR3 length: 15 amino acids. Germline V gene lookup returns CDR1 KGHDR and CDR2 SFDVKD. J gave up 9 bases and V 4 bases, and 8 bases lay outside the gene matches. CDR3 nucleotide sequence: TGTGCCACCAGTGACCCCCGGACAGGGGATAAAAAACTGTTTTTT. Amino acid sequence: CATSDPRTGDKKLFF.

The gene calls are TRBV5-1 and TRBJ1-2; D is perhaps TRBD1 (5 bases). This CDR3 contains 15 residues. Looked up from germline, CDR1 is SGHRS and CDR2 is YFSETQ. The V gene lost 3 bases and the J gene lost 2 bases, with 14 bases spanning the gap. The CDR3: CASSWRDHSNYGYTF. The CDR3 nucleotides read TGCGCCAGCAGCTGGAGGGACCATTCGAACTATGGCTACACCTTC.

The V gene is TRBV6-2 or TRBV6-3, the J gene TRBJ2-6; D unclear. The CDR3 covers 16 residues. CDR1 is MNHEY and CDR2 is SVGEGT in the germline V gene. V lost 3 bases and J lost 0, with 9 bases in between. The CDR3 nucleotides read TGTGCCAGCAGTTATGACACGCTCTCTGGGGCCAACGTCCTGACTTTC. Encoded protein: CASSYDTLSGANVLTF.

The CDR3 loop is CASSQGQGARSTYNEQFF. CDR3 in DNA: TGTGCCAGCAGCCAGGGACAGGGGGCCCGCAGTACCTACAATGAGCAGTTCTTC. The chain has TRBV11-3 and TRBJ2-1; 12 nucleotides agree with TRBD1. This CDR3 is built from 18 residues. Germline V gene sequence: CDR1 SGHNT, CDR2 YENEEA. The V segment lost 5 bases and the J segment 2 bases; nucleotides outside the gene matches: 10.

The V gene is TRBV4-3, the J gene TRBJ1-2; D unclear. The CDR3 has 13 residues. Trimming removed 4 bases from V and 5 bases from J, with 11 bases in between. Germline values: CDR1 LGHNA, CDR2 YSLEER. The CDR3 region has the DNA TGCGCCAGCAGCCTAGCGGGCTTTTATGGCTACACCTTC. Translated: CASSLAGFYGYTF.

This clone was detected a few times. CDR3 in amino acids: CASSDNLNTGELFF. The CDR3, as DNA: TGTGCCAGCAGTGATAATCTGAACACCGGGGAGCTGTTTTTT. This sequence joins TRBV25-1 and TRBJ2-2; no reliable D call. CDR1 is MGHDK and CDR2 is SYGVNS in the germline V gene. With 3 bases removed from V and 1 base from J, the gap between germline ends came to 6 bases. This CDR3 comprises 14 residues. Based on the CDR3 plus reference TRBV25-1 and TRBJ2-2, the full variable domain is EADIYQTPRYLVIGTGKKITLECSQTMGHDKMYWYQQDPGMELHLIHYSYGVNSTEKGDLSSESTVSRIRTEHFPLTLESARPSHTSQYLCASSDNLNTGELFFGEGSRLTVL.

The chain recombines TRBV7-6 with TRBJ2-2; D gene uncertain. The CDR3 has 15 residues. V was trimmed by 0 bases and J by 1 base, leaving 6 bases between them. Germline V gene data show CDR1 as SGHVS and CDR2 as FNYEAQ. Here the CDR3 DNA reads TGTGCCAGCAGCTTAGCTTACGGGAACACCGGGGAGCTGTTTTTT. Residues: CASSLAYGNTGELFF.

The chain uses TRBV19 and TRBJ2-2; 9 positions agree with TRBD2. V gave up 6 bases and J gave up 6 bases; unmatched junction bases: 8. This CDR3 region has 15 residues. Looked up from germline, CDR1 is LNHDA and CDR2 is SQIVND (reference sequence). DNA for the CDR3: TGTGCCAGTAGCCTTCTAGCGGGGTGGGCCGGGGAGCTGTTTTTT. Encoded protein: CASSLLAGWAGELFF.

This chain links TRBV7-2 with TRBJ1-1; D call uncertain. CDR1 SGHTA and CDR2 FQGNSA come from the germline V gene. V shed 3 bases and J shed 5 bases, with 10 bases lying between them. This CDR3 is built from 13 residues. For the CDR3, the DNA is TGTGCCAGCAGCTTGTCGGCGGGTACTGAAGCTTTCTTT. This sequence encodes CASSLSAGTEAFF.

V and J are TRBV27 and TRBJ2-5, with 10 bases fitting TRBD2. The CDR3 totals 17 residues. J lost 0 bases, V lost 2 bases, and 6 bases had no gene match. CDR1 MNHEY and CDR2 SMNVEV come from the germline V gene (reference sequence). The CDR3 region is CASSLLRTSGNQETQYF. Here the CDR3 DNA reads TGTGCCAGCAGTTTACTCCGGACTAGCGGTAACCAAGAGACCCAGTACTTC.

The chain is built from TRBV29-1 and TRBJ2-7; the match to TRBD1 covers 7 bases. The V segment lost 7 bases and the J segment 9 bases; nucleotides outside the gene matches: 15. The CDR3 is 13 residues long. The germline V gene encodes CDR1 SQVTM and CDR2 ANQGSEA. CDR3 coding DNA: TGCAGCGGGTTCGACAGGGATCCTACGAGGCAGTACTTC. Its translation: CSGFDRDPTRQYF.

V gene TRBV7-2 combines with J gene TRBJ2-4; the match to TRBD1 covers 9 bases. Germline V gives CDR1 SGHTA, CDR2 FQGNSA. The CDR3 runs to 19 residues. J gave up 7 bases and V 5 bases, and 21 bases lay outside the gene matches. The chain's CDR3 is CASSSPAGRNRGLGNIQYF. The CDR3 DNA sequence: TGTGCCAGCAGCAGCCCTGCCGGCCGGAACAGGGGGCTTGGGAACATTCAGTACTTC.

This CDR3 reads CASSGATQETQYF. In nucleotides, the CDR3 is TGCGCCAGCAGCGGGGCTACTCAAGAGACCCAGTACTTC. The chain uses TRBV5-1 and TRBJ2-5; D may be TRBD1 (5 bases). The CDR3 has 13 residues. The germline gives CDR1 SGHRS, CDR2 YFSETQ. V lost 4 bases and J lost 2, with 9 bases in between.

The chain recombines TRBV28 with TRBJ1-2, with 9 bases identical to TRBD1. The CDR3 totals 15 residues. CDR1 and CDR2 (germline): MDHEN, SYDVKM. J gave up 8 bases and V 6 bases, and 13 bases lay outside the gene matches. CDR3 protein: CASSTPGQGVSGYTF. CDR3 bases: TGTGCCAGCAGCACACCGGGACAGGGAGTAAGCGGCTACACCTTC.

The chain combines TRBV7-2 with TRBJ1-4; D possibly corresponds to TRBD1 (5 bases). The germline V gene has CDR1 SGHTA and CDR2 FQGNSA. The V gene lost 2 bases and the J gene lost 4 bases, with 8 bases spanning the gap. This CDR3 is 14 amino acids long. CDR3 bases: TGTGCCAGCAGCTTACGGGGGAATAATGAAAAACTGTTTTTT. This sequence encodes CASSLRGNNEKLFF.

The sample holds a few counts of this clone. The chain uses TRBV3-1 (or the pseudogene TRBV3-2) and TRBJ1-3; 9 bases are shared with TRBD1. J was trimmed by 1 base and V by 1 base; bases with no gene match: 17. CDR1 and CDR2 (germline): LGHDT, YNNKEL (reference sequence). This CDR3 comprises 21 residues. The chain's CDR3 is CASSQGYPGTGGIGSGNTIYF. The CDR3 DNA follows: TGTGCCAGCAGCCAAGGTTATCCGGGAACAGGGGGCATCGGGTCTGGAAACACCATATATTTT.

The chain has TRBV6-1 and TRBJ1-1; D is uncertain. The CDR3 runs 14 residues. Trimming cost V 1 base and J 0 bases, with 6 bases left between them. Per the germline V gene, CDR1 is MNHNS and CDR2 is SASEGT. CDR3: CASSEDTMNTEAFF. CDR3 bases: TGTGCCAGCAGTGAAGACACTATGAACACTGAAGCTTTCTTT.

CDR3 residues: CASSPGLAGIQTYNEQFF. For the CDR3, the DNA is TGTGCCAGCAGCCCGGGACTAGCGGGGATCCAGACCTACAATGAGCAGTTCTTC. J is TRBJ2-1 and V is TRBV13, with 13 bases lining up with TRBD2. The V gene end was trimmed by 5 bases and the J gene end by 2 bases; junction bases not matched to a gene: 9. The germline V gene has CDR1 PRHDT and CDR2 FYEKMQ (reference sequence). This CDR3 contains 18 residues.

The CDR3 is CASSSGGRTNEKLFF. The CDR3 DNA is TGTGCCAGCAGCTCAGGAGGCAGGACTAATGAAAAACTGTTTTTT. The J gene is TRBJ1-4, the V gene TRBV7-2; no firm D call. Trimming pared 4 bases from V and 2 bases from J, leaving 11 bases between. The CDR3 extends over 15 amino acids. Germline V gene sequence: CDR1 SGHTA, CDR2 FQGNSA.

The chain joins TRBV7-9 to TRBJ2-5; TRBD1 might be the D (5 bases). The CDR3 loop spans 15 amino acids. V was pared by 7 bases and J by 4 bases, with 19 bases between. Germline V gives CDR1 SEHNR, CDR2 FQNEAQ (reference sequence). DNA of the CDR3: TGTGCCAGCAACTCAAATCGGGCAGGGTCAGAGACCCAGTACTTC. Amino acid sequence: CASNSNRAGSETQYF.

V gene TRBV5-6 combines with J gene TRBJ1-1, with D perhaps TRBD1 (6 bases). Germline V CDR1 and CDR2: SGHDT, YYEEEE. The V gene lost 3 bases and the J gene lost 7 bases, with 7 bases spanning the gap. The CDR3 has 11 residues. The DNA for the CDR3 is TGTGCCAGCAGCTGGGACAATGAAGCTTTCTTT. Its protein is CASSWDNEAFF.

V usage is TRBV10-3 and J usage is TRBJ1-2, with 7 bases matching TRBD1. The germline V gene encodes CDR1 ENHRY and CDR2 SYGVKD. The CDR3 has 13 residues. The J segment lost 5 bases and the V segment lost 6 bases, leaving 6 bases of the junction unmatched. The CDR3 DNA reads as TGTGCCATCAGCGACAGGGCTGGATATGGCTACACCTTC. It specifies CAISDRAGYGYTF.

The genes are TRBV28 and TRBJ1-2; D is undetermined. Germline V gene lookup returns CDR1 MDHEN and CDR2 SYDVKM. V dropped 6 bases and J dropped 0 bases, with 14 bases sitting between them. CDR3 length equals 15 residues. The CDR3 here is CASSFPGIANYGYTF. DNA of the CDR3: TGTGCCAGCAGCTTCCCGGGGATAGCTAACTATGGCTACACCTTC.

The chain has TRBV27 and TRBJ1-3; 8 bases are a match to TRBD1. Germline assignment: CDR1 MNHEY and CDR2 SMNVEV (reference sequence). The CDR3 totals 15 residues. After removal of 4 bases from V and 2 bases from J, the junction contained 4 bases not matched to a gene. Here the CDR3 reads CASSSFRGPGNTIYF. In DNA form, the CDR3 reads TGTGCCAGCAGTTCATTCAGGGGGCCTGGAAACACCATATATTTT.

DNA of the CDR3: TGTGCCAGCAGCCATGCCCTCGGGACTAATGAAAAACTGTTTTTT. This translates into CASSHALGTNEKLFF. The chain carries TRBV7-8 and TRBJ1-4, with D unresolved. The V and J ends lost 5 bases and 2 bases respectively, with 12 bases between them. This CDR3 region has 15 residues. Germline assignment: CDR1 SGHVS and CDR2 FQNEAQ. The entire variable domain, with the rest obtained from reference TRBV7-8 and TRBJ1-4, is as follows: GAGVSQSPRYKVAKRGQDVALRCDPISGHVSLFWYQQALGQGPEFLTYFQNEAQLDKSGLPSDRFFAERPEGSVSTLKIQRTQQEDSAVYLCASSHALGTNEKLFFGSGTQLSVL.

A few counts support this clone. The chain employs TRBV14 and TRBJ1-5; D remains unclear. Deletions cut 4 bases from V and 6 bases from J, with 13 bases between. This CDR3 spans 14 amino acids. The germline V gene has CDR1 SGHDN and CDR2 FVKESK. CDR3 sequence (DNA): TGTGCCAGCAGCCGACGGGGTACGGGTCAGCCCCAGCATTTT. It yields the protein CASSRRGTGQPQHF. The full variable domain, with the rest looked up from reference TRBV14 and TRBJ1-5, is EAGVTQFPSHSVIEKGQTVTLRCDPISGHDNLYWYRRVMGKEIKFLLHFVKESKQDESGMPNNRFLAERTGGTYSTLKVQPAELEDSGVYFCASSRRGTGQPQHFGDGTRLSIL.